Shown below are 29 T cell receptor beta chains from a single sample sequenced in a study of radiation and T cells in renal cell carcinoma. The protocol was immunoSEQ multiplex PCR, while the TCRdb copy is restricted to in-frame clones and leaves out a portion. The sample records 70,000 to 95,000 clones, over 75% being singletons. Sample time point: baseline pretreatment blood. Treatment meaning: 15 Gy SBRT to primary tumor, nephrectomy 4 weeks later. The sample in question was blood, obtained from a patient whose treatment included radiotherapy and nephrectomy. These receptors came from a man aged 60 to 75 with renal cell carcinoma.

The rearrangement uses TRBV27 and TRBJ1-5, with a tentative D call TRBD1 (5 bases). Between the trimmed V and J ends, which lost 5 bases and 7 bases, there was a span of 18 bases. CDR1 and CDR2 from the germline V gene are MNHEY and SMNVEV (reference sequence). The CDR3 consists of 15 residues. DNA of the CDR3: TGTGCCAGCAGTCGGGCCGGGGCTGACACCCAGCCCCAGCATTTT. This codes for CASSRAGADTQPQHF.

The chain has TRBV15 and TRBJ1-5; D remains ambiguous. V was trimmed by 0 bases and J by 7 bases, leaving 16 bases between them. CDR1 LNHNV and CDR2 YYDKDF come from the germline V gene (reference sequence). The CDR3 consists of 16 residues. Written as DNA, the CDR3 is TGTGCCACCAGCAGAGAAGGGAGTCGGCTTCAGCAGCCCCAGCATTTT. Its protein product is CATSREGSRLQQPQHF.

The chain carries TRBV28 and TRBJ1-4; D is uncertain. The V end was cut by 5 bases, the J end by 3 bases, with 19 bases between. Germline V CDR1 and CDR2: MDHEN, SYDVKM. This CDR3 spans 17 amino acids. In DNA form, the CDR3 reads TGTGCCAGCAGTGATTACGGGGTTGGCTTACCTAATGAAAAACTGTTTTTT. Its translation: CASSDYGVGLPNEKLFF.

The chain couples TRBV19 to TRBJ2-2; TRBD2 matches at 9 bases. The CDR3 sequence is 14 residues long. V lost 5 bases to trimming and J lost 6 bases; unmatched junction nucleotides: 4. Germline-derived CDR1 and CDR2 are LNHDA and SQIVND (reference sequence). The CDR3 region is CASSPGTSPGELFF. CDR3 bases: TGTGCCAGTAGTCCGGGGACTAGCCCCGGGGAGCTGTTTTTT.

Within the sample, this clone is medium-sized. The genes are TRBV6-1 and TRBJ2-7, with D tentatively TRBD2 (5 bases). V dropped 1 base and J dropped 4 bases, with 14 bases sitting between them. The CDR3 length is 15 residues. The germline V gene has CDR1 MNHNS and CDR2 SASEGT. For the CDR3, the DNA is TGTGCCAGCAGTGAAGAGCCCGGGGTACTGTACGAGCAGTACTTC. This sequence encodes CASSEEPGVLYEQYF.

V usage is TRBV20-1 and J usage is TRBJ2-5; maybe TRBD1 (6 bases). Germline lookup yields CDR1 DFQATT and CDR2 SNEGSKA (reference sequence). V lost 6 bases and J 13 bases, leaving 18 bases between the germline ends. The CDR3 has 11 residues. The CDR3 sequence is CSADSSYERYF. CDR3 nucleotides: TGCAGTGCGGACAGCTCCTACGAGAGGTACTTC.

The chain uses TRBV10-3 and TRBJ2-3; TRBD2 is a possible D gene (6 bases). V gave up 8 bases and J gave up 2 bases, with 17 bases separating them. The CDR3 runs to 15 residues. Germline V gene sequence: CDR1 ENHRY, CDR2 SYGVKD. The CDR3 protein is CAIAPREINTDTQYF. The DNA of the CDR3 is TGTGCCATCGCTCCCCGGGAGATAAACACAGATACGCAGTATTTT.

The V call is TRBV28, the J call TRBJ1-2, with a weak D call TRBD1 (5 bases). The V gene's germline CDR1 is MDHEN and CDR2 SYDVKM. V lost 4 bases to trimming and J lost 5 bases, with 14 bases between them. There are 14 residues in the CDR3. In DNA form, the CDR3 reads TGTGCCAGCAGTTCCGGGGCCCCGCTATATGGCTACACCTTC. Its translation: CASSSGAPLYGYTF.

This chain connects TRBV7-9 to TRBJ2-7; D is undetermined. From germline, CDR1 is SEHNR and CDR2 FQNEAQ (reference sequence). V gave up 2 bases and J gave up 3 bases, with 2 bases separating them. The CDR3 runs to 11 residues. CDR3 loop: CASSLSYEQYF. CDR3 sequence (DNA): TGTGCCAGCAGCTTAAGCTACGAGCAGTACTTC. The whole variable domain, filled in from reference TRBV7-9 and TRBJ2-7, reads DTGVSQNPRHKITKRGQNVTFRCDPISEHNRLYWYRQTLGQGPEFLTYFQNEAQLEKSRLLSDRFSAERPKGSFSTLEIQRTEQGDSAMYLCASSLSYEQYFGPGTRLTVT.

This clone came up a few times. This chain links TRBV2 with TRBJ1-2; D uncertain. This CDR3 is built from 13 residues. The V end lost 4 bases, the J end lost 10 bases, and 16 bases lay between the germline ends. Germline assignment: CDR1 SNHLY and CDR2 FYNNEI. In DNA, the CDR3 is TGTGCCAGCAGTGTTGGGGAGGAAGTTTTCTACACCTTC. As protein: CASSVGEEVFYTF. The full variable domain, in which reference TRBV2 and TRBJ1-2 provide the parts outside the CDR3, is EPEVTQTPSHQVTQMGQEVILRCVPISNHLYFYWYRQILGQKVEFLVSFYNNEISEKSEIFDDQFSVERPDGSNFTLKIRSTKLEDSAMYFCASSVGEEVFYTFGSGTRLTVV.

The chain employs TRBV5-1 and TRBJ2-7; no definite D call. Per the germline V gene, CDR1 is SGHRS and CDR2 is YFSETQ. V lost 5 bases and J 2 bases, leaving 11 bases between the germline ends. The CDR3 is 13 amino acids. CDR3 sequence: CASRGLGPYEQYF. Written as DNA, the CDR3 is TGCGCCAGCAGAGGGCTGGGCCCCTACGAGCAGTACTTC.

The gene calls are TRBV27 and TRBJ2-7, with 9 bases lining up with TRBD2. The J segment lost 3 bases and the V segment lost 6 bases, leaving 3 bases of the junction unmatched. The CDR3 extends over 13 amino acids. From germline, CDR1 is MNHEY and CDR2 SMNVEV (reference sequence). CDR3 in amino acids: CASRGAGGYEQYF. The CDR3 DNA reads as TGTGCCAGCAGGGGAGCGGGAGGCTACGAGCAGTACTTC.

This chain connects TRBV6-6 to TRBJ2-7, with 12 bases lining up with TRBD1. The germline V gene encodes CDR1 MNHNY and CDR2 SVGAGI (reference sequence). The CDR3 sequence is 16 residues long. The J segment lost 6 bases and the V segment lost 6 bases, leaving 12 bases of the junction unmatched. For the CDR3, the DNA is TGTGCCAGCAGCAAATTAGGGGGACAGGGGGCGGCCGAGCAGTACTTC. It encodes CASSKLGGQGAAEQYF.

The chain joins TRBV29-1 to TRBJ2-5; 11 bases fit TRBD2. Germline CDR1 SQVTM, CDR2 ANQGSEA. The junction had 5 bases not matched to a gene; V was cut back by 4 bases and J by 1 base. The CDR3 length is 15 residues. This CDR3 reads CSVVGTSGSQETQYF. CDR3 sequence (DNA): TGCAGCGTTGTAGGGACTAGCGGATCCCAAGAGACCCAGTACTTC.

The rearrangement uses TRBV5-6 and TRBJ2-1; 15 nucleotides line up with TRBD2. The CDR3 consists of 17 residues. Germline values: CDR1 SGHDT, CDR2 YYEEEE. V trimming: 2 bases; J trimming: 9 bases; junction bases outside the gene matches: 9. The CDR3 DNA reads TGTGCCAGCAGCTTCGATTTAGGACTAGCGGGAGGGCCTGAGCAGTTCTTC. This translates into CASSFDLGLAGGPEQFF.

This clone has just a few counts. V and J are TRBV28 and TRBJ1-5, with TRBD1 matching 9 bases. CDR1 is MDHEN, CDR2 SYDVKM, per germline. CDR3 length equals 21 residues. Trimming took 2 bases from V and 0 from J; bases not matched to a gene: 17. CDR3 amino acids: CASSLAPRWTGALFSNQPQHF. The CDR3 nucleotides are TGTGCCAGCAGTTTAGCCCCGAGGTGGACAGGGGCTCTCTTTAGCAATCAGCCCCAGCATTTT. The variable domain in full, completed from reference TRBV28 and TRBJ1-5, reads DVKVTQSSRYLVKRTGEKVFLECVQDMDHENMFWYRQDPGLGLRLIYFSYDVKMKEKGDIPEGYSVSREKKERFSLILESASTNQTSMYLCASSLAPRWTGALFSNQPQHFGDGTRLSIL.

The V and J genes are TRBV11-1 and TRBJ2-1, with 9 positions matching TRBD1. CDR3 length: 18 amino acids. The ends lost 2 bases at V and 3 bases at J; junction bases unmatched: 11. The germline gives CDR1 SGHAT, CDR2 FQDESV (reference sequence). The CDR3 reads CASSLYVGGQGRYNEQFF. Here the CDR3 DNA reads TGTGCCAGCAGCTTATATGTCGGCGGACAGGGGCGCTACAATGAGCAGTTCTTC.

The CDR3 spells CASTSLVSGNTIYF. The CDR3, as DNA: TGCGCCAGCACCTCCCTGGTCTCTGGAAACACCATATATTTT. This sequence joins TRBV5-1 and TRBJ1-3; D is undetermined. Deletions cut 6 bases from V and 0 bases from J, with 10 bases between. The germline gives CDR1 SGHRS, CDR2 YFSETQ. CDR3 length: 14 residues.

V and J are TRBV4-3 and TRBJ2-4; the match to TRBD2 covers 10 bases. Losses at the gene ends were 2 bases for V and 3 bases for J; bases not matched to a gene: 13. The CDR3 has 19 amino acids. Germline V CDR1 and CDR2: LGHNA, YSLEER. The chain's CDR3 is CASSQLLLAGERDKNIQYF. CDR3 nucleotide sequence: TGCGCCAGCAGCCAACTACTTCTAGCGGGAGAACGGGACAAAAACATTCAGTACTTC.

The chain joins TRBV4-3 to TRBJ2-1, with TRBD2 matching 10 bases. CDR1 LGHNA and CDR2 YSLEER come from the germline V gene. CDR3 length: 17 residues. After removal of 7 bases from V and 9 bases from J, the junction contained 18 bases not matched to a gene. The CDR3 nucleotides read TGCGCCAGCACCCTAGGGGGAGCGGGAGGGCCAACGGGTGAGCAGTTCTTC. This encodes CASTLGGAGGPTGEQFF.

CDR3 sequence (DNA): TGTGCCAGCAGCTTAGTTCAGGGAGTCGACTACACCTTC. Amino acid sequence: CASSLVQGVDYTF. V usage is TRBV11-2 and J usage is TRBJ1-2; maybe TRBD1 (5 bases). The CDR3 covers 13 residues. CDR1 is SGHAT, CDR2 FQNNGV, per germline. Trimming took 1 base from V and 10 from J, leaving 13 bases between them. Full variable domain (missing parts from reference TRBV11-2 and TRBJ1-2): EAGVAQSPRYKIIEKRQSVAFWCNPISGHATLYWYQQILGQGPKLLIQFQNNGVVDDSQLPKDRFSAERLKGVDSTLKIQPAKLEDSAVYLCASSLVQGVDYTFGSGTRLTVV.

This clone was detected only once. The rearrangement uses TRBV29-1 and TRBJ2-5, with D unresolved. Germline lookup yields CDR1 SQVTM and CDR2 ANQGSEA. V was clipped by 7 bases and J by 5 bases, with 11 bases between them. The length of the CDR3 is 11 residues. CDR3 amino acids: CSGHHRETQYF. The CDR3 region has the DNA TGCAGCGGCCATCACCGGGAGACCCAGTACTTC.

The chain combines TRBV28 with TRBJ1-5; D not resolved. Trimming took 4 bases from V and 1 from J, leaving 11 bases between them. The CDR3 loop spans 15 amino acids. The V gene's germline CDR1 is MDHEN and CDR2 SYDVKM. The CDR3 DNA reads as TGTGCCAGCAGTTCAGACGAGGGCAGCAATCAGCCCCAGCATTTT. It specifies CASSSDEGSNQPQHF.

The rearrangement joins TRBV11-2 to TRBJ2-5, with TRBD1 identical over 7 bases. CDR1 SGHAT and CDR2 FQNNGV come from the germline V gene. This CDR3 is 14 amino acids long. Trimming cost V 4 bases and J 1 base; bases outside gene matches: 3. This CDR3 is CASSWGTAQETQYF. As DNA, the CDR3 is TGTGCCAGCAGCTGGGGGACAGCCCAAGAGACCCAGTACTTC.

The rearrangement joins TRBV29-1 to TRBJ2-3, with D perhaps TRBD2 (6 bases). Per germline, CDR1 SQVTM and CDR2 ANQGSEA. Between the trimmed V and J ends, which lost 7 bases and 6 bases, there was a span of 14 bases. The CDR3 extends over 12 amino acids. CDR3 residues: CSAGLRGDTQYF. The CDR3 region has the DNA TGCAGCGCAGGTCTCCGGGGGGATACGCAGTATTTT.

This clone has just a few counts. V usage is TRBV5-6 and J usage is TRBJ2-2; weak D call: TRBD2 (6 bases). This CDR3 has 17 residues. The germline gives CDR1 SGHDT, CDR2 YYEEEE. Trimming left V 2 bases short and J 1 base short, with 15 bases between. The CDR3 region is CASSFMGVSGNTGELFF. CDR3 nucleotides: TGTGCCAGCAGCTTTATGGGGGTTAGCGGGAACACCGGGGAGCTGTTTTTT.

The CDR3 DNA reads TGTGCCAGCTCACCTGGGGGAAACAATGAGCAGTTCTTC. Protein product: CASSPGGNNEQFF. The chain couples TRBV18 to TRBJ2-1; D tentatively fits TRBD1 or TRBD2 (5 bases each). This CDR3 region has 13 residues. CDR1 is KGHSH, CDR2 LQKENI, per germline. V lost 3 bases to trimming and J lost 5 bases, with 8 bases between them.

V gene TRBV7-8 combines with J gene TRBJ2-7; 13 nucleotides agree with TRBD2. The CDR3 covers 19 residues. Germline V gene sequence: CDR1 SGHVS, CDR2 FQNEAQ. After removal of 1 base from V and 3 bases from J, the junction contained 12 bases not matched to a gene. CDR3 nucleotides: TGTGCCAGCAGCTTAGTAGGCGGACTAGCGGGAGTATTGGGCTACGAGCAGTACTTC. This translates into CASSLVGGLAGVLGYEQYF.

The chain recombines TRBV19 with TRBJ2-7, with 7 bases lining up with TRBD1. Per germline, CDR1 LNHDA and CDR2 SQIVND (reference sequence). V was clipped by 7 bases and J by 2 bases; unmatched bases: 8. The CDR3 is 14 residues long. For the CDR3, the DNA is TGTGCCAGTAATCCGCAGGACAGGCCCTACGAGCAGTACTTC. It specifies CASNPQDRPYEQYF.